Listed below are T cell receptor beta chains from one sample, sequenced in a study of blood T cell repertoires in COVID-19. The assay was immunoSEQ multiplex PCR, and TCRdb's table has in-frame clones only and misses some. Of some 240,000 clones detected, 82% appear once; the ten largest clones hold 5.2%. Sequences were obtained from peripheral blood. Every receptor here comes from a woman aged 70 to 79 with COVID-19, enrolled during active disease. Both conserved end residues are part of each CDR3. Fields, in order: V gene, D gene, CDR3 length, CDR3 protein. A D gene is named only where the DNA matches it firmly.

>TRBV6-2/TRBV6-3|.|15
CASSYGGLSYNEQFF
>TRBV7-3|.|14
CASSFTGMDTEAFF
>TRBV5-4|TRBD2|16
CASSLATSGRAFEQFF
>TRBV7-2|.|13
CASSLGLHMGYTF
>TRBV7-6|TRBD1|17
CASTKGGNPRQQETQYF
>TRBV3-1/TRBV3-2|TRBD1|15
CASSPDRGRSYEQYF
>TRBV30|TRBD1|15
CAWSVKGTGGHGYTF
>TRBV15|.|15
CATSGSPGGRDTQYF
>TRBV9|.|14
CASSDRVGGDTQYF
>TRBV28|TRBD1|15
CASIESGQSLYGYTF
>TRBV6-5|.|12
CAILLPGVGYTF
>TRBV4-2|TRBD2|17
CASSQTGGRGRQDTQYF
>TRBV10-2|TRBD2|16
CASRPHTSGSSYEQYF
>TRBV24-1|.|15
CATSDSRGVGETQYF
>TRBV5-1|.|17
CASSLGRSGTVTDTQYF
>TRBV19|TRBD1|16
CASSTLDRGSNQPQHF
>TRBV12-3/TRBV12-4|.|13
CASMWGLNEKLFF
>TRBV20-1|.|15
CSASLGGAMGYEQYF
>TRBV19|TRBD1|13
CATRDRLNQPQHF
>TRBV30|.|10
CAGGRETQYF
>TRBV28|TRBD1|15
CASRDRDRGLETQYF
>TRBV5-4|.|18
CASSHPSGGLGDGNTIYF
>TRBV9|.|13
CASSSRAGNGYTF
>TRBV9|TRBD1|15
CASSVSDRGLDEQYF
>TRBV6-5|.|15
CASSYSRTVHYGYTF
>TRBV3-1/TRBV3-2|.|16
CASSPVLGGGRKTQYF
>TRBV19|TRBD1|15
CASNPSRGRTDTQYF
>TRBV28|TRBD1|14
CASSSGTGPYGYTF
>TRBV10-1|TRBD1|15
CASSETGDGTGELFF
>TRBV5-1|TRBD2|15
CASSLVTSGRDIQYF
>TRBV28|.|11
CASAGTYEQYF
>TRBV7-9|TRBD1|16
CASSRGAQGAGDTQYF
>TRBV5-1|TRBD1|14
CASSPDRGSYGYTF
>TRBV2|TRBD1|15
CASSQGTASNYGYTF
>TRBV3-1/TRBV3-2|TRBD2|17
CASSQDLGLAGRGEQFF
>TRBV5-6|TRBD1|16
CASSWGAGTGNTEAFF
>TRBV28|TRBD1|14
CASSPGTGTQPQHF
>TRBV2|TRBD1|17
CASRTIGQVSSYNEQFF
>TRBV27|.|14
CASSLLGLGLGYTF
>TRBV5-1|.|14
CASSLEGWDYGYTF
>TRBV7-9|.|14
CASSLVAASYEQYF
>TRBV6-6|TRBD1|17
CASSPRGDRLVADTQYF
>TRBV28|.|15
CASSLGGGAGTEAFF
>TRBV5-1|TRBD1|15
CASSLGGGYLYEQYF
>TRBV9|.|16
CASSVLAASSYNEQFF
>TRBV11-2|.|14
CASSGGLTNEKLFF
>TRBV10-3|TRBD1|13
CAIMGTGTYEQYF
>TRBV5-1|.|14
CASSLANRADGYTF
>TRBV5-4|TRBD2|14
CASSPKTSSNEQFF
>TRBV28|.|13
CASTKLNRDTQYF
>TRBV11-2|.|14
CASSLAATGNEQFF
>TRBV18|TRBD2|13
CASSPQREDEQYF
>TRBV27|TRBD1|14
CASATGGEQETQYF
>TRBV4-3|.|16
CASSQSDRISGNTIYF
>TRBV4-3|.|13
CASSSDQGNEQFF
>TRBV7-2|.|15
CASSFNSPYTDTQYF
>TRBV19|TRBD2|20
CASSIDGGIAGGRSSYEQYF
>TRBV6-5|.|13
CASSGQLNSPLHF
>TRBV7-2|.|16
CASGALVTSSYNEQFF
>TRBV11-2|.|16
CASSRDSEEWTGELFF